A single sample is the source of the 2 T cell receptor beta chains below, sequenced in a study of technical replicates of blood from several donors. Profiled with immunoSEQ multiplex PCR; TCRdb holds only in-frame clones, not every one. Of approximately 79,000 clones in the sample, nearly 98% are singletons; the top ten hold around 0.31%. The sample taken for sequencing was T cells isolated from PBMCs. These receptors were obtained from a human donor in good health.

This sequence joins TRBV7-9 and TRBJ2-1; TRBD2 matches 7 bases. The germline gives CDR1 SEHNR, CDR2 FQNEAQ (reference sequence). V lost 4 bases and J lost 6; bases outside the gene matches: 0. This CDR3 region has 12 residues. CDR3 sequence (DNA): TGTGCCAGCAGCTGGACTAGCAATGAGCAGTTCTTC. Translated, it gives CASSWTSNEQFF.

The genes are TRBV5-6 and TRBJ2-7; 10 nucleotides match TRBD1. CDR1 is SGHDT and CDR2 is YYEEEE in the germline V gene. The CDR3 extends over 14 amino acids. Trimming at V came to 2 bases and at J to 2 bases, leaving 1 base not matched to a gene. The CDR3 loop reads CASSFGTGAYEQYF. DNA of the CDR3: TGTGCCAGCAGCTTTGGGACAGGGGCCTACGAGCAGTACTTC.